The next 8 T cell receptor beta chains were all read from a single sample in a study of blood T cell repertoires in COVID-19. Method: immunoSEQ multiplex PCR; TCRdb's copy keeps in-frame clones and lacks some. Among about 350,000 clones listed, roughly 87% were seen once. Sequencing was done on a sample of PBMCs or T cells enriched from blood (not recorded which). The receptors originated from a woman aged 30 to 39 who had recovered from COVID-19.

The V and J genes are TRBV28 and TRBJ1-5, with 7 bases aligning to TRBD1. The CDR3 loop spans 16 amino acids. The J segment lost 4 bases and the V segment lost 4 bases, leaving 10 bases of the junction unmatched. Germline CDR1 is MDHEN and CDR2 is SYDVKM. As DNA, the CDR3 is TGTGCCAGCAGTTCCGCCCTCAGGGGGGCGAATCAGCCCCAGCATTTT. Translated, it gives CASSSALRGANQPQHF. Full variable domain (rest looked up from reference TRBV28 and TRBJ1-5): DVKVTQSSRYLVKRTGEKVFLECVQDMDHENMFWYRQDPGLGLRLIYFSYDVKMKEKGDIPEGYSVSREKKERFSLILESASTNQTSMYLCASSSALRGANQPQHFGDGTRLSIL.

This chain joins TRBV2 and TRBJ2-7, with 7 nucleotides matching TRBD1. The V gene end was trimmed by 4 bases and the J gene end by 3 bases; junction bases not matched to a gene: 12. There are 16 residues in the CDR3. Per germline, CDR1 SNHLY and CDR2 FYNNEI. In nucleotides, the CDR3 is TGTGCCAGCAGTGCCCCCCCCGGGACAGCGGTCTACGAGCAGTACTTC. Protein product: CASSAPPGTAVYEQYF.

The CDR3 bases are TGTGCCAGCAGCTTGGCTTGGCGGGGGAGGAACAATGAGCAGTTCTTC. This gives the protein CASSLAWRGRNNEQFF. The chain links TRBV5-6 to TRBJ2-1; 7 positions match TRBD2. Germline V gene lookup returns CDR1 SGHDT and CDR2 YYEEEE. This CDR3 region has 16 residues. Germline trimming cut 0 bases from V and 5 bases from J; bases unmatched to any gene: 8.

This rearrangement joins TRBV21-1 to TRBJ2-5; the table assigns TRBD2, which was not confirmed against the DNA. TRBV21-1 is a recognized pseudogene. The CDR3 extends over 16 amino acids. CDR3 region: CATTTSGGSVGETQYF. CDR3 nucleotides: TGTGCCACTACGACTAGCGGGGGGTCGGTCGGGGAGACCCAGTACTTC.

The chain joins TRBV28 to TRBJ2-5, with 7 bases fitting TRBD1. The CDR3 extends over 12 amino acids. V was clipped by 10 bases and J by 2 bases; unmatched bases: 4. Germline-derived CDR1 and CDR2 are MDHEN and SYDVKM. The DNA for the CDR3 is TGTGCCACCCGACAGGGACAAGAGACCCAGTACTTC. Its protein product is CATRQGQETQYF.

The sample holds a few counts of this clone. The chain recombines TRBV7-9 with TRBJ2-3; TRBD2 agrees at 11 bases. In germline, CDR1 is SEHNR, CDR2 FQNEAQ (reference sequence). Losses at the gene ends were 5 bases for V and 3 bases for J; bases not matched to a gene: 4. The CDR3 extends over 15 amino acids. CDR3 sequence reads: CASSPTSGGTDTQYF. CDR3 bases: TGTGCCAGCAGCCCAACTAGCGGGGGTACAGATACGCAGTATTTT. Full variable domain (missing parts from reference TRBV7-9 and TRBJ2-3): DTGVSQNPRHKITKRGQNVTFRCDPISEHNRLYWYRQTLGQGPEFLTYFQNEAQLEKSRLLSDRFSAERPKGSFSTLEIQRTEQGDSAMYLCASSPTSGGTDTQYFGPGTRLTVL.

The rearrangement links TRBV30 to TRBJ2-3; no firm D call. The CDR3 runs 14 residues. Germline CDR1 is GTSNPN and CDR2 is SVGIG (reference sequence). V was clipped by 0 bases and J by 4 bases, with 11 bases between them. Here the CDR3 reads CAWSVYSIADTQYF. In DNA form, the CDR3 reads TGTGCCTGGAGTGTATATTCAATAGCAGATACGCAGTATTTT.

The rearrangement joins TRBV6-5 to TRBJ2-7; TRBD1 matches 7 bases. V shed 5 bases and J 6 bases; nucleotides not matched to a gene: 13. Germline lookup yields CDR1 MNHEY and CDR2 SVGAGI. The CDR3 loop spans 15 amino acids. In nucleotides, the CDR3 is TGTGCCAGCAGTACCGCCCGGAACAGGGGCTCCGAGCAGTACTTC. Residues: CASSTARNRGSEQYF.